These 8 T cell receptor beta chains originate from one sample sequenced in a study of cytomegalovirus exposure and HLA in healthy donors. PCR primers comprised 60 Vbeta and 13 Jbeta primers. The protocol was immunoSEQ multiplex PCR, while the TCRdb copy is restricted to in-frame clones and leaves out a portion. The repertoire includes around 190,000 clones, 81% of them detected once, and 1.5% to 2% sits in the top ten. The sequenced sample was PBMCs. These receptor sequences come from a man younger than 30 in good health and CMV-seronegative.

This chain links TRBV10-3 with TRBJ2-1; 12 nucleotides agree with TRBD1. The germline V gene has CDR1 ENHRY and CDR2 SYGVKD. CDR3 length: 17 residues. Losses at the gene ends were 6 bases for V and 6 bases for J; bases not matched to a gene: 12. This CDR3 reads CAIRETGTGGGGNEQFF. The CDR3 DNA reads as TGTGCCATCAGAGAAACCGGGACAGGGGGCGGAGGCAATGAGCAGTTCTTC.

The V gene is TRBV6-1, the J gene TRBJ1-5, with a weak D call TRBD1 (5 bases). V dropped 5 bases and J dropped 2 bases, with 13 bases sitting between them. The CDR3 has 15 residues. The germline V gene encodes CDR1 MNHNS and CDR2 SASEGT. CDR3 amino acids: CASSPLMTGNQPQHF. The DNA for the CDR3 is TGTGCCAGCAGTCCACTAATGACAGGCAATCAGCCCCAGCATTTT.

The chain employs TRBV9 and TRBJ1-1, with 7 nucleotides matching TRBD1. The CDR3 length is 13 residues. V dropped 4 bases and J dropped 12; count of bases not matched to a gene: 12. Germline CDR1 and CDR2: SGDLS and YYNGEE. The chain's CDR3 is CASSPNSWTGPFF. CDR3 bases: TGTGCCAGCAGCCCGAACTCCTGGACAGGACCTTTCTTT.

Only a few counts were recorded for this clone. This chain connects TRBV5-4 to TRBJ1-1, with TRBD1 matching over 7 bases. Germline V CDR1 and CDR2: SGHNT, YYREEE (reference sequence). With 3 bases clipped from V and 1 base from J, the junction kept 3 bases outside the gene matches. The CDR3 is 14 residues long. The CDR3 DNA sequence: TGTGCCAGCAGCTCCAGGGGGGAGAACACTGAAGCTTTCTTT. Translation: CASSSRGENTEAFF. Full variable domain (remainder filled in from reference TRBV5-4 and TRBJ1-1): ETGVTQSPTHLIKTRGQQVTLRCSSQSGHNTVSWYQQALGQGPQFIFQYYREEENGRGNFPPRFSGLQFPNYSSELNVNALELDDSALYLCASSSRGENTEAFFGQGTRLTVV.

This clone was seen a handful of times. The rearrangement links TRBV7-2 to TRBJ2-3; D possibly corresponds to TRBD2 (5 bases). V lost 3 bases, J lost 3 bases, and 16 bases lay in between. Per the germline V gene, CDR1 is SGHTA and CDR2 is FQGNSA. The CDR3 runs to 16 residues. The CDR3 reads CASSFLSQSGTDTQYF. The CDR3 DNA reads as TGTGCCAGCAGCTTCCTAAGCCAGAGCGGAACAGATACGCAGTATTTT.

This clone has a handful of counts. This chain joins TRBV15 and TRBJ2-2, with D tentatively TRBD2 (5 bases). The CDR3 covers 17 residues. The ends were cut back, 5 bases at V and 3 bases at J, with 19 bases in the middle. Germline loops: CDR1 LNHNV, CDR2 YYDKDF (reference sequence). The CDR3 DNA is TGTGCCACCAGCCAATCGCCGGGTAGGCGGGACACCGGGGAGCTGTTTTTT. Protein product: CATSQSPGRRDTGELFF. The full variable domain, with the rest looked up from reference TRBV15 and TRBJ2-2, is DAMVIQNPRYQVTQFGKPVTLSCSQTLNHNVMYWYQQKSSQAPKLLFHYYDKDFNNEADTPDNFQSRRPNTSFCFLDIRSPGLGDTAMYLCATSQSPGRRDTGELFFGEGSRLTVL.

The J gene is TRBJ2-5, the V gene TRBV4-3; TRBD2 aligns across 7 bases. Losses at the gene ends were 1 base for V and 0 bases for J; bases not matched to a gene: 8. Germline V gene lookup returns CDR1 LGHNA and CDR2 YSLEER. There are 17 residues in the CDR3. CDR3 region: CASSQGPLREDQETQYF. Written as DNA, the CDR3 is TGCGCCAGCAGCCAAGGTCCCCTCCGGGAGGACCAAGAGACCCAGTACTTC.

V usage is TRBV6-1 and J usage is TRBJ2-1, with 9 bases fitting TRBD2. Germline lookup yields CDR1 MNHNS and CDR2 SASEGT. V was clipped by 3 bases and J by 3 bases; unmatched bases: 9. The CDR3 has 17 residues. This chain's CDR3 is CASSDRPRLAVYNEQFF. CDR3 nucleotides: TGTGCCAGCAGTGATAGGCCGAGACTAGCGGTCTACAATGAGCAGTTCTTC.